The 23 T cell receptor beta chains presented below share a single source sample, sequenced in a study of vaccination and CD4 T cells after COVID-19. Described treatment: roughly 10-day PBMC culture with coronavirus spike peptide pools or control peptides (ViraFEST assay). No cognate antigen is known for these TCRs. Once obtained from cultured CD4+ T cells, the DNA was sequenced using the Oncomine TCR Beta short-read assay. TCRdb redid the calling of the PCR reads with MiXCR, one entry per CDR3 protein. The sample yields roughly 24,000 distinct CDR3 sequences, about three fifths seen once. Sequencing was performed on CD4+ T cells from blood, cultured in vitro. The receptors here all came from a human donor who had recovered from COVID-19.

The CDR3 DNA is TGTGCCAGCAGTCCTCAGGGGCCTTTTAACTATGGCTACACCTTC. Translating gives CASSPQGPFNYGYTF. V and J are TRBV28 and TRBJ1-2; a weak D match, TRBD1 (6 bases). V lost 5 bases to trimming and J lost 1 base, with 14 bases between them. The CDR3 loop spans 15 amino acids. CDR1 MDHEN and CDR2 SYDVKM come from the germline V gene.

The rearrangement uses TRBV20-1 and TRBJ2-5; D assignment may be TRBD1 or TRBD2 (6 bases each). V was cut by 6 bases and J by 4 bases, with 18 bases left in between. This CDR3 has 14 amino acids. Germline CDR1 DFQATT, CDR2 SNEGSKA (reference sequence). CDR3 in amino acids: CSAAPQGRGETQYF. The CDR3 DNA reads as TGCAGTGCCGCCCCCCAGGGGCGGGGAGAGACCCAGTACTTC.

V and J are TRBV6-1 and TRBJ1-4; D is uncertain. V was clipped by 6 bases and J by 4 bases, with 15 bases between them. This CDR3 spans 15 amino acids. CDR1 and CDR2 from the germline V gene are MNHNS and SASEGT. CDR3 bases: TGTGCCAGCAGCCCCAACGGGCGGCTTAATGAAAAACTGTTTTTT. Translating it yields CASSPNGRLNEKLFF.

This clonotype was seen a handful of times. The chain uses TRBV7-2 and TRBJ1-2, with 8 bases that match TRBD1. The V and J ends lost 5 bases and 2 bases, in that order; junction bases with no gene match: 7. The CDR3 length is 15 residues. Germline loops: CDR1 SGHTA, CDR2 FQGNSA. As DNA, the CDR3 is TGTGCCAGCAGCACCCCAAACAGGGGGAACTATGGCTACACCTTC. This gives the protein CASSTPNRGNYGYTF. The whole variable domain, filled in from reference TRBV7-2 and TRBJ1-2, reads GAGVSQSPSNKVTEKGKDVELRCDPISGHTALYWYRQSLGQGLEFLIYFQGNSAPDKSGLPSDRFSAERTGGSVSTLTIQRTQQEDSAVYLCASSTPNRGNYGYTFGSGTRLTVV.

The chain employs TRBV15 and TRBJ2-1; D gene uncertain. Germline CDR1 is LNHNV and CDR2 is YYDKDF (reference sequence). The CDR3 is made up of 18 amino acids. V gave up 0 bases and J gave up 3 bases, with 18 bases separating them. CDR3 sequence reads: CATSRDRRGFASYNEQFF. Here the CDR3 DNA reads TGTGCCACCAGCAGAGATAGGCGAGGTTTTGCCAGCTACAATGAGCAGTTCTTC.

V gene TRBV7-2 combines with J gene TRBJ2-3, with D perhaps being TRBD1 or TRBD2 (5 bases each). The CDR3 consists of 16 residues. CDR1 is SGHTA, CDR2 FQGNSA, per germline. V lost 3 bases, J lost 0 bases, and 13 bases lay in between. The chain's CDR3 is CASSLDGAPSTDTQYF. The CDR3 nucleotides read TGTGCCAGCAGCTTGGACGGGGCCCCTAGCACAGATACGCAGTATTTT.

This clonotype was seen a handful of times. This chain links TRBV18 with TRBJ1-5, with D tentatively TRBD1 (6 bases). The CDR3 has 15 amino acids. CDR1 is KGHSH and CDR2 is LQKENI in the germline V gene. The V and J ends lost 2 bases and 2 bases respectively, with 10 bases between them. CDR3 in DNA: TGTGCCAGCTCACCAGGGGCAGGGGGCAATCAGCCCCAGCATTTT. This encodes CASSPGAGGNQPQHF.

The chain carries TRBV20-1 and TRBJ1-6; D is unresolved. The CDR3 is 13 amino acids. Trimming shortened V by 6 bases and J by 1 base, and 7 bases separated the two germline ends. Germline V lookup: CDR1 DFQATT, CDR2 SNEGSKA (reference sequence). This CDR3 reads CSARGSYNSPLHF. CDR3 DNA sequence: TGCAGTGCCCGGGGTTCCTATAATTCACCCCTCCACTTT.

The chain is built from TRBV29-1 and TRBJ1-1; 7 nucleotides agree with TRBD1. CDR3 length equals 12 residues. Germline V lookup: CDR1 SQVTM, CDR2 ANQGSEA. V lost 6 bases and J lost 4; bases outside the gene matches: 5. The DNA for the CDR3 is TGCAGCGTGAACAGGGGTCGCACTGAAGCTTTCTTT. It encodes CSVNRGRTEAFF.

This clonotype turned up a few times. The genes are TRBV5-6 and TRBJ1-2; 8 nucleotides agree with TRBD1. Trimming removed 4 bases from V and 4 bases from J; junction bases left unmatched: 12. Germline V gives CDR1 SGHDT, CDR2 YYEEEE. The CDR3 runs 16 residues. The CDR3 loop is CASSPLWDRSSYGYTF. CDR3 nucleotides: TGTGCCAGCAGCCCCCTTTGGGACAGGAGTAGCTATGGCTACACCTTC.

The CDR3: CAINGPGTSSGANVLTF. The DNA of the CDR3 is TGTGCCATCAACGGCCCCGGGACTAGCTCTGGGGCCAACGTCCTGACTTTC. The rearrangement uses TRBV10-3 and TRBJ2-6, with 8 bases that match TRBD2. Losses at the gene ends were 7 bases for V and 0 bases for J; bases not matched to a gene: 8. Germline assignment: CDR1 ENHRY and CDR2 SYGVKD. CDR3 size: 17 residues.

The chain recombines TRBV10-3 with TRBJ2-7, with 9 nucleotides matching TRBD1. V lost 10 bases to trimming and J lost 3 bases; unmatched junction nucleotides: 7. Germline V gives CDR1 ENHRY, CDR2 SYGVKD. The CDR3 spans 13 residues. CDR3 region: CATAPGQGYEQYF. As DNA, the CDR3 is TGTGCCACTGCCCCGGGACAGGGCTACGAGCAGTACTTC.

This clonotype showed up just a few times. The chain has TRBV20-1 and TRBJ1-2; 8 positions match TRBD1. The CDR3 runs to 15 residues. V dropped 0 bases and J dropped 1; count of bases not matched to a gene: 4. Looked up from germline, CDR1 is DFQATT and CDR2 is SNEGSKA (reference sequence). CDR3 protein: CSAREGQVLNYGYTF. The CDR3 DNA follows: TGCAGTGCTAGAGAGGGACAGGTTCTTAACTATGGCTACACCTTC.

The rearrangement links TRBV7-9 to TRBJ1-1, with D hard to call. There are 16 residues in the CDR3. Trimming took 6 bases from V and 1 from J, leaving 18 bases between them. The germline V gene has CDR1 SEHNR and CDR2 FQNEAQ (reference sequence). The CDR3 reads CASRQLTGKGNTEAFF. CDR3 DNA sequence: TGTGCCAGCAGACAATTAACCGGGAAGGGGAACACTGAAGCTTTCTTT.

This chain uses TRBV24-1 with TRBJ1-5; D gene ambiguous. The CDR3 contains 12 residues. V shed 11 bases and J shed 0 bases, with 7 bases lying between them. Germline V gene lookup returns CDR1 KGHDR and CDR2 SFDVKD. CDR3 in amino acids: CASKYSNQPQHF. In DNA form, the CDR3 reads TGTGCCAGCAAATATAGCAATCAGCCCCAGCATTTT.

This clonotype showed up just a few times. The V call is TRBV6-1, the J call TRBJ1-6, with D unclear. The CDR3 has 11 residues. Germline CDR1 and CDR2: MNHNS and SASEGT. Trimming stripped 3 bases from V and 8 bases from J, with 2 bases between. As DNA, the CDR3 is TGTGCCAGCAGTGATTATTCACCCCTCCACTTT. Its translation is CASSDYSPLHF.

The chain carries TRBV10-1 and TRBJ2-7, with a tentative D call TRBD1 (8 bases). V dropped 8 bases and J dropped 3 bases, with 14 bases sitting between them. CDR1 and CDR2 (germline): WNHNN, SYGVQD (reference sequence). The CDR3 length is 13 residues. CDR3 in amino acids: CASSTGGGYEQYF. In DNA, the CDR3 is TGCGCCAGCTCCACAGGGGGGGGCTACGAGCAGTACTTC.

The DNA for the CDR3 is TGCGCCAGCAGCCGGGGACTAGCGCTCGACGAGCAGTACTTC. It encodes CASSRGLALDEQYF. The chain has TRBV10-2 and TRBJ2-7, with 10 bases matching TRBD2. CDR3 length: 14 amino acids. Germline trimming cut 6 bases from V and 5 bases from J; bases unmatched to any gene: 7. CDR1 is WSHSY, CDR2 SAAADI, per germline.

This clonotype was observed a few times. CDR3 residues: CSAHRGSGYTF. In DNA form, the CDR3 reads TGCAGTGCCCACAGGGGAAGTGGCTACACCTTC. This chain joins TRBV20-1 and TRBJ1-2; 7 bases match TRBD1. With 6 bases clipped from V and 7 bases from J, the junction kept 5 bases outside the gene matches. The CDR3 contains 11 residues. The germline CDR1 and CDR2 sequences are DFQATT and SNEGSKA (reference sequence).

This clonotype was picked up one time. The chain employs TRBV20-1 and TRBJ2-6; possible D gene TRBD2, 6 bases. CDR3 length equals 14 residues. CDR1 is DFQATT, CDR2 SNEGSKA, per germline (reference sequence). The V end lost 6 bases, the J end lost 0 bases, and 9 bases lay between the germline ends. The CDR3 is CSARDNSGANVLTF. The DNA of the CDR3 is TGCAGTGCGCGGGATAACTCTGGGGCCAACGTCCTGACTTTC.

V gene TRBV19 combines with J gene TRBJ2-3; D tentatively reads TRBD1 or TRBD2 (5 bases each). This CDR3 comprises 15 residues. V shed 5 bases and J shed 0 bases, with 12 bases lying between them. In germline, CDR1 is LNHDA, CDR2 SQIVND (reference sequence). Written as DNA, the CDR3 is TGTGCCAGTAGTCCCCCAGGGACCAGCACAGATACGCAGTATTTT. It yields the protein CASSPPGTSTDTQYF.

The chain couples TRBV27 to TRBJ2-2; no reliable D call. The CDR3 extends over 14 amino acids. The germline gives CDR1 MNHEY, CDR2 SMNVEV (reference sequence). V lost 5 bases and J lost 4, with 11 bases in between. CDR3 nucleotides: TGTGCCAGCAGTCTTCGGACGGGCACCGGGGAGCTGTTTTTT. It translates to CASSLRTGTGELFF.

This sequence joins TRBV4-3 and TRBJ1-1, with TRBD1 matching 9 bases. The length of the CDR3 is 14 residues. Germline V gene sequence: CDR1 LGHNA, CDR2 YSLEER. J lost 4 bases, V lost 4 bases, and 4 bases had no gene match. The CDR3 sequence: CASSRGTGPTEAFF. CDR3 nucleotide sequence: TGCGCCAGCAGCCGAGGGACAGGGCCCACTGAAGCTTTCTTT.